This TCR beta chain was identified in a study of cytomegalovirus exposure and HLA in healthy donors. Whole-study findings and limits: In a later analysis, TCR beta V- and J-gene trimming showed a link to a missense DCLRE1C variant.

The PCR made use of 60 Vbeta and 13 Jbeta primers. Method: immunoSEQ multiplex PCR; TCRdb's copy keeps in-frame clones and lacks some. Here the sample spans some 150,000 clones, around 85% being singletons. The sample holds one count of this clone. Antigen specificity is unknown. The sample consisted of PBMCs. The source is a man in his forties in good health and CMV-seronegative.

CDR3 nucleotide sequence: TGTGCCACCAGCAGAGATGTAGGGGGCGAGCAGTACTTC. Translating it yields CATSRDVGGEQYF. This chain connects TRBV15 to TRBJ2-7; weak D call: TRBD1 (6 bases). Germline CDR1 is LNHNV and CDR2 is YYDKDF (reference sequence). CDR3 length: 13 amino acids. V lost 0 bases, J lost 6 bases, and 9 bases lay in between.